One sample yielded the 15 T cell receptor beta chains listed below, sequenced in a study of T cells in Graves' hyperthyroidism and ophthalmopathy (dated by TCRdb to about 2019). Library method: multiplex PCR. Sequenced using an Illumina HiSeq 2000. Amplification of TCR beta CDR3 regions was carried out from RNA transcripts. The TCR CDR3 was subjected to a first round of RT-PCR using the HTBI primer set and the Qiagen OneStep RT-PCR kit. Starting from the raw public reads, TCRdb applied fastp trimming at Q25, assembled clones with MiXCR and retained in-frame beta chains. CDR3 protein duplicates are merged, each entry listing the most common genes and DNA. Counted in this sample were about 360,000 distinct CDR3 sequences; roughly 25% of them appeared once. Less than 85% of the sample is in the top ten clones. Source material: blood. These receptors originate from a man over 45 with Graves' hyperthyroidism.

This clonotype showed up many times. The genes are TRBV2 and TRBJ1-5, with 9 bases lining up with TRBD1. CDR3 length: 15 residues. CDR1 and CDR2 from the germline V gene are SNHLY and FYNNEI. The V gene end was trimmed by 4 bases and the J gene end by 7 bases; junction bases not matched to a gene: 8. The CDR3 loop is CASSVEGQGRQPQHF. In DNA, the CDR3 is TGTGCCAGCAGTGTGGAAGGACAGGGGAGACAGCCCCAGCATTTT.

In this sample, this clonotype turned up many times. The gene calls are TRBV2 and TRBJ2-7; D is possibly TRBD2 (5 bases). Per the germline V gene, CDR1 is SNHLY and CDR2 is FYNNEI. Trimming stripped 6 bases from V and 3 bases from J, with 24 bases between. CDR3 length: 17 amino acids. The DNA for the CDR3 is TGTGCCAGCAGGATCCGGTCGGGGTACCCGCCGTTCTACGAGCAGTACTTC. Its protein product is CASRIRSGYPPFYEQYF.

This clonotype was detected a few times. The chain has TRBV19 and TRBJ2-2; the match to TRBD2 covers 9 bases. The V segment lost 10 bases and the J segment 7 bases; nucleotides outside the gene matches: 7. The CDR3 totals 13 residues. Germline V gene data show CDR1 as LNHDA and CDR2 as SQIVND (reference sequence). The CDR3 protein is CATSAGGIGELFF. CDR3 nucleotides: TGTGCCACATCGGCGGGAGGGATCGGGGAGCTGTTTTTT.

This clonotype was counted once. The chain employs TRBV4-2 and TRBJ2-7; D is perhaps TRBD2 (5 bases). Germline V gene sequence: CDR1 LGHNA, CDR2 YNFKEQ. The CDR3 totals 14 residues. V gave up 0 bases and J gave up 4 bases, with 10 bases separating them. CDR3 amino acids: CASSQDQAAYEQYF. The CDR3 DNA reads TGTGCCAGCAGCCAAGACCAAGCGGCGTACGAGCAGTACTTC.

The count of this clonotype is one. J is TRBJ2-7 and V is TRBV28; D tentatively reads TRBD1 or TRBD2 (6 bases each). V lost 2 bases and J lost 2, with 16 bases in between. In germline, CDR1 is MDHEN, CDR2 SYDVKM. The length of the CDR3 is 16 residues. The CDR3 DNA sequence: TGTGCCAGCAGTTTAGTTCGGGGGCGGATTCCCTACGAGCAGTACTTC. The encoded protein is CASSLVRGRIPYEQYF. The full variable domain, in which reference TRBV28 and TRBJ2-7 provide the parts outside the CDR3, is DVKVTQSSRYLVKRTGEKVFLECVQDMDHENMFWYRQDPGLGLRLIYFSYDVKMKEKGDIPEGYSVSREKKERFSLILESASTNQTSMYLCASSLVRGRIPYEQYFGPGTRLTVT.

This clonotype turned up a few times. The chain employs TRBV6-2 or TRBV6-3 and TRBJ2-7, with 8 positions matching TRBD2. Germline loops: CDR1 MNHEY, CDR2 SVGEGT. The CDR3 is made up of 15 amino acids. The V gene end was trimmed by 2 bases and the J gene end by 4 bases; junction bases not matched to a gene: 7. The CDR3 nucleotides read TGTGCCAGCAGTTACGCGGGACTAGTTGGATACGAGCAGTACTTC. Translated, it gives CASSYAGLVGYEQYF.

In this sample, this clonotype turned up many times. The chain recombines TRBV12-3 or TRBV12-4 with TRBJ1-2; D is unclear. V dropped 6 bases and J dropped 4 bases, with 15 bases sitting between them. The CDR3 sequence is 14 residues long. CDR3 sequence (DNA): TGTGCCAGCAGGTCGACGGAAGGTTCCTATGGCTACACCTTC. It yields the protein CASRSTEGSYGYTF.

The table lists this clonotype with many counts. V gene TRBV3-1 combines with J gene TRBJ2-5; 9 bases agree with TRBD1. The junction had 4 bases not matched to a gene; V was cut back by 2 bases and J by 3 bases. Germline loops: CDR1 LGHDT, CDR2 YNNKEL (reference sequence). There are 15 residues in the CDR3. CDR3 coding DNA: TGTGCCAGCAGCCAATCCCGGGACAGGGAAGAGACCCAGTACTTC. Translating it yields CASSQSRDREETQYF.

The CDR3: CASSPQRTGELFF. As DNA, the CDR3 is TGTGCCAGCAGCCCTCAGCGTACCGGGGAGCTGTTTTTT. This chain joins TRBV7-2 and TRBJ2-2, with no clear D. This CDR3 spans 13 amino acids. Trimming took off 5 bases at V and 5 bases at J, with 9 bases between the two ends. CDR1 is SGHTA and CDR2 is FQGNSA in the germline V gene. The full variable domain, its missing parts supplied by reference TRBV7-2 and TRBJ2-2, is GAGVSQSPSNKVTEKGKDVELRCDPISGHTALYWYRQSLGQGLEFLIYFQGNSAPDKSGLPSDRFSAERTGGSVSTLTIQRTQQEDSAVYLCASSPQRTGELFFGEGSRLTVL.

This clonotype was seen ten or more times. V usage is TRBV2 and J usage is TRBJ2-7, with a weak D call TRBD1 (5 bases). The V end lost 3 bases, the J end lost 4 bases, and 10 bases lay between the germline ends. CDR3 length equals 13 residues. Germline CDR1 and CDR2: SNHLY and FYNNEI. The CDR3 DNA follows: TGTGCCAGCAGTGATTACAGGCGGTACGAGCAGTACTTC. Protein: CASSDYRRYEQYF.

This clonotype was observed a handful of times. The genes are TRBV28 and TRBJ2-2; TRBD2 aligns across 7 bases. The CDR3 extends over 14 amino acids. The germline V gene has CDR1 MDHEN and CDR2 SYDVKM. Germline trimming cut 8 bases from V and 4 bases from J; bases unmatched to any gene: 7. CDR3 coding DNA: TGTGCCAGCCATCAGGGCGGGAGCACCGGGGAGCTGTTTTTT. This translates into CASHQGGSTGELFF. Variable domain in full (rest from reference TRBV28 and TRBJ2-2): DVKVTQSSRYLVKRTGEKVFLECVQDMDHENMFWYRQDPGLGLRLIYFSYDVKMKEKGDIPEGYSVSREKKERFSLILESASTNQTSMYLCASHQGGSTGELFFGEGSRLTVL.

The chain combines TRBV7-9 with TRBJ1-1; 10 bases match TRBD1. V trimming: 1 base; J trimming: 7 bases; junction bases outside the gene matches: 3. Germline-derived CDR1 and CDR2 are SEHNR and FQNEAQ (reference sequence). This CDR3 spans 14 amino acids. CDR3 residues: CASSLGGQGDEAFF. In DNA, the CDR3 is TGTGCCAGCAGCTTAGGAGGACAGGGGGATGAAGCTTTCTTT.

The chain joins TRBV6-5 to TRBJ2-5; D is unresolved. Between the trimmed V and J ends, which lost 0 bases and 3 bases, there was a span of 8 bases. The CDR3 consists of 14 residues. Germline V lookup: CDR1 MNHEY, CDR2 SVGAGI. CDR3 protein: CASSYSTAKETQYF. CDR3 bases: TGTGCCAGCAGTTACTCAACAGCGAAAGAGACCCAGTACTTC.

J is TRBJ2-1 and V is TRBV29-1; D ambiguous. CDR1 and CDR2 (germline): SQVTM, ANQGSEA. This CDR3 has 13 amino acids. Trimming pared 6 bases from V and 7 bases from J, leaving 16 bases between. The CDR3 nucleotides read TGCAGCGTCCCCGGACCAGATGGGAATGAGCAGTTCTTC. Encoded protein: CSVPGPDGNEQFF.

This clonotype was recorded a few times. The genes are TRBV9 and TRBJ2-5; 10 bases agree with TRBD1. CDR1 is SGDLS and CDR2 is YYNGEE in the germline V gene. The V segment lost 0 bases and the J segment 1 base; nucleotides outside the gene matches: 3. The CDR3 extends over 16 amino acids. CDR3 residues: CASSVATGGRQETQYF. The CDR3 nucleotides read TGTGCCAGCAGCGTAGCGACAGGGGGCCGCCAAGAGACCCAGTACTTC.